The clone carrying this T cell receptor beta chain was recorded a few times. Its antigen is undetermined. These data come from a study of CD8 T cells in ankylosing spondylitis. Using its own MiXCR run on the 5' RACE reads, TCRdb lists one record per CDR3 protein. The table shows over 130,000 distinct CDR3 sequences, with roughly 44% occurring only once. Study conclusions and caveats: Disease-linked clones reportedly concentrated significantly in matched ankylosing spondylitis synovial fluid.

The trim removed 5 bases at V and 8 bases at J, leaving 8 bases unmatched. CDR3 length: 13 residues. The clonotype comes from a male donor with ankylosing spondylitis. Specimen: synovial fluid, either unsorted or a sorted T cell fraction (not recorded which). The chain joins TRBV12-3 or TRBV12-4 to TRBJ1-2; 7 bases map to TRBD1. The CDR3 DNA is TGTGCCAGCAGTGCCGACAGGGTGGGCGGCTACACCTTC. Amino acid sequence: CASSADRVGGYTF.